Listed here are 7 T cell receptor beta chains from one sample, sequenced in a study of a mutant IDH1 vaccine in newly diagnosed glioma. Repertoires were generated with immunoSEQ multiplex PCR, while TCRdb's copy carries only in-frame clones and drops some. The sample holds about 65,000 clones, approximately 85% seen once. Time point reported: week 23, last vaccination. Doses of 300 ug of mutant IDH1 20-mer peptide were given with topical imiquimod. No antigen has been identified for these receptors. Specimen: PBMCs, collected from a glioma patient whose treatment included an IDH1 peptide vaccine. The source is a young man with glioma.

V usage is TRBV6-5 and J usage is TRBJ1-1, with D possibly matching TRBD1 (5 bases). Looked up from germline, CDR1 is MNHEY and CDR2 is SVGAGI. This CDR3 has 14 amino acids. The ends were cut back, 5 bases at V and 0 bases at J, with 10 bases in the middle. The chain's CDR3 is CASSPWDLNTEAFF. CDR3 DNA: TGTGCCAGCAGTCCCTGGGACCTGAACACTGAAGCTTTCTTT.

V gene TRBV27 combines with J gene TRBJ2-7, with D maybe TRBD2 (5 bases). The CDR3 has 18 residues. The germline gives CDR1 MNHEY, CDR2 SMNVEV (reference sequence). The ends were cut back, 5 bases at V and 0 bases at J, with 23 bases in the middle. The CDR3 loop is CASSNRRSGVPSSYEQYF. The CDR3 region has the DNA TGTGCCAGCAGTAACCGGAGGTCCGGAGTGCCGAGCTCCTACGAGCAGTACTTC.

The chain has TRBV29-1 and TRBJ1-6, with TRBD1 matching 7 bases. The CDR3 extends over 13 amino acids. Germline assignment: CDR1 SQVTM and CDR2 ANQGSEA. Unmatched junction bases numbered 4, after V lost 6 bases and J lost 5 bases. The CDR3: CSVQGVDNSPLHF. In DNA form, the CDR3 reads TGCAGCGTCCAGGGGGTCGATAATTCACCCCTCCACTTT.

The J gene is TRBJ2-7, the V gene TRBV2; 7 nucleotides agree with TRBD1. In germline, CDR1 is SNHLY, CDR2 FYNNEI. Trimming took 5 bases from V and 0 from J; bases not matched to a gene: 7. CDR3 length: 15 amino acids. The CDR3 DNA sequence: TGTGCCAGCAGTCCGATCCGGGACAGCTCCTACGAGCAGTACTTC. Translated: CASSPIRDSSYEQYF.

The V gene is TRBV28, the J gene TRBJ2-6, with D perhaps being TRBD1 or TRBD2 (5 bases each). From germline, CDR1 is MDHEN and CDR2 SYDVKM. This CDR3 contains 17 residues. Trimming removed 5 bases at V and 0 bases at J, with 14 bases between. As DNA, the CDR3 is TGTGCCAGCAGTGGGGCGGGCTTAGGCTCTGGGGCCAACGTCCTGACTTTC. Protein: CASSGAGLGSGANVLTF.

V usage is TRBV7-8 and J usage is TRBJ2-2; D is perhaps TRBD2 (5 bases). The germline V gene has CDR1 SGHVS and CDR2 FQNEAQ. Trimming cost V 5 bases and J 5 bases, with 15 bases left between them. The CDR3 extends over 15 amino acids. The CDR3 DNA reads as TGTGCCAGCAGCCTCCTAGAGGGATGGACCGGGGAGCTGTTTTTT. This gives the protein CASSLLEGWTGELFF. The entire variable domain, with the rest obtained from reference TRBV7-8 and TRBJ2-2, is as follows: GAGVSQSPRYKVAKRGQDVALRCDPISGHVSLFWYQQALGQGPEFLTYFQNEAQLDKSGLPSDRFFAERPEGSVSTLKIQRTQQEDSAVYLCASSLLEGWTGELFFGEGSRLTVL.

The chain couples TRBV6-5 to TRBJ2-7, with D possibly TRBD2 on 5 matching bases. V was shortened by 6 bases and J by 3 bases, with 12 bases between the two germline ends. The CDR3 spans 13 residues. The germline gives CDR1 MNHEY, CDR2 SVGAGI. In nucleotides, the CDR3 is TGTGCCAGCAGACAAGGACTGAGCTACGAGCAGTACTTC. It codes for CASRQGLSYEQYF.